This T cell receptor (beta chain) was found in a study of control samples from healthy donors and cancer patients. Profiled with immunoSEQ multiplex PCR; TCRdb holds only in-frame clones, not every one. The sample contains 93,000 or so clones, roughly 90% of which appear only once. Trimming at V came to 6 bases and at J to 4 bases, leaving 10 bases not matched to a gene. Looked up from germline, CDR1 is GTSNPN and CDR2 is SVGIG (reference sequence). The CDR3 length is 14 residues. The gene calls are TRBV30 and TRBJ1-2, with 8 bases matching TRBD1. The sample comprised PBMCs. The receptor was isolated from a man in his sixties with lung cancer. The CDR3 DNA follows: TGTGCCTGCAATACGGACAGGGTGGCCTATGGCTACACCTTC. Translating gives CACNTDRVAYGYTF.